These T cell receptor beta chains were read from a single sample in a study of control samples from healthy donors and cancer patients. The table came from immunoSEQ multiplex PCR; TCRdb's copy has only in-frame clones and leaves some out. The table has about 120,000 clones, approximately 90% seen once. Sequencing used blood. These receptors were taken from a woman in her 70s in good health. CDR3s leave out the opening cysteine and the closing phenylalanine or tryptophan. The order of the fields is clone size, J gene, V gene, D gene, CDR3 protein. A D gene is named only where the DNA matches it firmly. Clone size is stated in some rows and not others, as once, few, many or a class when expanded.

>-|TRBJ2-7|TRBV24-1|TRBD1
ATSDAGTGHFYEQY
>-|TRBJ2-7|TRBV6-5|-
ASNRGYGDEQY
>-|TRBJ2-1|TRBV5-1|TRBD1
ASTRQGSYNEQF
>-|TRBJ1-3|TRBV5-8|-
ASSYRNSGNTIY
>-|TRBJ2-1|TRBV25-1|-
ASSESGFNEQF
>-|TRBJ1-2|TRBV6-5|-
ASSSIWEGGYT
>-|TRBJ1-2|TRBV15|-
ATSRDRAGYT
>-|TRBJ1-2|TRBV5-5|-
ASSLGPSGQGAWGYT
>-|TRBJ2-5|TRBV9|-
ASSVEPWGERETQY
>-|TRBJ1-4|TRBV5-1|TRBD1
ASSSGQVNEKLF
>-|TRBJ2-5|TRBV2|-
ASSEQGTGETQY
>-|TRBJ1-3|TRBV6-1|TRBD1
ASSKGTAISGNTIY
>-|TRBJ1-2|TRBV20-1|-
SAQSYGYT
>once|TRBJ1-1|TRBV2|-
ASNRDNTEAF
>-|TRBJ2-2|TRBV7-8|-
ASTHGVYRDTGELF
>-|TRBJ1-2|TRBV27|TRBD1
ASRKTGKAGYT
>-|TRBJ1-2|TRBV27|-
ASSLVDSNYGYT
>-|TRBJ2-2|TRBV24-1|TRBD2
ATSDFRTSGGAGGELF
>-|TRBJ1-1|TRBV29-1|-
SVVIVWDTEAF
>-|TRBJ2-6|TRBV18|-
ASSPTGIISGANVLT
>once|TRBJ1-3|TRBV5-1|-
ASSLGGAGNTIY
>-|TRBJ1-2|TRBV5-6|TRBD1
ASSPGQGMVGYT
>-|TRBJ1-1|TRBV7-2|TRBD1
ASSLRGHPTEAF
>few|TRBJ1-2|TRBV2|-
ASSEQRASGPAYT
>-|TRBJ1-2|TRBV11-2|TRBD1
ASSRGQGAGYGYT
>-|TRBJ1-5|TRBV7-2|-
ASSSTWGVGQPQH
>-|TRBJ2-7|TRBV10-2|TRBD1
ATTGPLGQGNTYEQY
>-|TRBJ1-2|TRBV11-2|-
ASSLGMGQVGGYT
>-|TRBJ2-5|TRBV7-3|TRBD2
ASSPKRGHQETQY
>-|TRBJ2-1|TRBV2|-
ASSRRGWGEPYNEQF
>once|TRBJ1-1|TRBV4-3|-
ASSQDFPGDVGTEAF
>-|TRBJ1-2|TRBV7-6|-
ASSPPGENYGYT
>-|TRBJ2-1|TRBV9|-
ASSYGGEWNEQF
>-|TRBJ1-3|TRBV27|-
ASRWTGGNTIY
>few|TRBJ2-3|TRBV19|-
ASRRDIVTDTQY
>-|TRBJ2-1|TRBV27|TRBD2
ASSSQLAGPNNEQF
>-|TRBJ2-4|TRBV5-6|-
ASSLGSLKNIQY
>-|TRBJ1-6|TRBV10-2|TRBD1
ASSERDRVRNSPLH